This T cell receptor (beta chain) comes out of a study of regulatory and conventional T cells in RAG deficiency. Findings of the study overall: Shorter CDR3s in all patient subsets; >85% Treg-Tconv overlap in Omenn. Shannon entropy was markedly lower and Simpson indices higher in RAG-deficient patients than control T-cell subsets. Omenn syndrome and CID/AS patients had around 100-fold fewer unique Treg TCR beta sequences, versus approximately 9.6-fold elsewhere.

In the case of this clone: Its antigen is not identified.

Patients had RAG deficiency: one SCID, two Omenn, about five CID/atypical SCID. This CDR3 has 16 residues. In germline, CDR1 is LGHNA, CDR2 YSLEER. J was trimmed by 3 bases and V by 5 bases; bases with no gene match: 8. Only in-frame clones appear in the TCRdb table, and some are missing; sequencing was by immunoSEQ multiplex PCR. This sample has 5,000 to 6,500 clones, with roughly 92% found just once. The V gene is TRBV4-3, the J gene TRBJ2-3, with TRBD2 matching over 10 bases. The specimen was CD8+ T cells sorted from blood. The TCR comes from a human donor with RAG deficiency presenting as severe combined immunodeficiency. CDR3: CASSATSGFGTDTQYF. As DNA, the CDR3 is TGCGCCAGCAGCGCGACTAGCGGGTTCGGTACAGATACGCAGTATTTT.